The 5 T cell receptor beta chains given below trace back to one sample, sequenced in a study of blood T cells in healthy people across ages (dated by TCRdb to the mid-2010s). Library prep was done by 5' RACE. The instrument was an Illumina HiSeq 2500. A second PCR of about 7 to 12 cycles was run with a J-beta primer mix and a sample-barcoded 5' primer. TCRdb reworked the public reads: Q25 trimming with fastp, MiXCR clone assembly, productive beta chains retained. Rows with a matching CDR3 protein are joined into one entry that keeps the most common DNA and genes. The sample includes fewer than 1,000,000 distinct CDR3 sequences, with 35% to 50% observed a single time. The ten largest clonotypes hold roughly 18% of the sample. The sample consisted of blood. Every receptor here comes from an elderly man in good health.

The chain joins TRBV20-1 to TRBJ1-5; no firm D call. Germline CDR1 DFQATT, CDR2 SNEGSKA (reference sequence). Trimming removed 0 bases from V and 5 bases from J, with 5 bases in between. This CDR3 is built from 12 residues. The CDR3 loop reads CSARDGDQPQHF. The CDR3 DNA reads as TGCAGTGCTAGAGATGGGGATCAGCCCCAGCATTTT.

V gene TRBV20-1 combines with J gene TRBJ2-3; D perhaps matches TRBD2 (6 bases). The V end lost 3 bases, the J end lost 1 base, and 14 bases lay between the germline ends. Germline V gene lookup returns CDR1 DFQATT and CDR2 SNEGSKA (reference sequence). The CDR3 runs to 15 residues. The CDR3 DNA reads TGCAGTGCTAGCCGGGAGACAACGGGCACAGATACGCAGTATTTT. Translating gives CSASRETTGTDTQYF.

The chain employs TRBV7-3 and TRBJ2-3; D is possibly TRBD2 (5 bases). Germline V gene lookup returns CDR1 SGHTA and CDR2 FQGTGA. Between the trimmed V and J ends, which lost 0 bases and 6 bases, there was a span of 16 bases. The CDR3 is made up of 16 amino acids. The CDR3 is CASSLTSRAEADTQYF. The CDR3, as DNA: TGTGCCAGCAGCTTAACGTCGAGGGCTGAGGCGGATACGCAGTATTTT.

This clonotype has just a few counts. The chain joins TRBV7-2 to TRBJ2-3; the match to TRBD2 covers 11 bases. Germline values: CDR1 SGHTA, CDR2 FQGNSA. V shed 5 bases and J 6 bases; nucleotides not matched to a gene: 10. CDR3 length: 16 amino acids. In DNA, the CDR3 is TGTGCCAGCAGCCACCGACGACTAGCGGGGTCGGATACGCAGTATTTT. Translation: CASSHRRLAGSDTQYF. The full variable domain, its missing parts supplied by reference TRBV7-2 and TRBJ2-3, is GAGVSQSPSNKVTEKGKDVELRCDPISGHTALYWYRQSLGQGLEFLIYFQGNSAPDKSGLPSDRFSAERTGGSVSTLTIQRTQQEDSAVYLCASSHRRLAGSDTQYFGPGTRLTVL.

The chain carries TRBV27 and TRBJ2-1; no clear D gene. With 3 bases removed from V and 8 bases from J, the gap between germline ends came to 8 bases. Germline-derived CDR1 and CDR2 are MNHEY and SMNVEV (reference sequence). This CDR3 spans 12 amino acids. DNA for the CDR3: TGTGCCAGCAGTTTTTCAGTTTATGAGCAGTTCTTC. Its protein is CASSFSVYEQFF.